The 32 T cell receptor beta chains reported below all come from one sample, sequenced in a study of T cell responses to AZD1222 COVID-19 vaccine (dated by TCRdb to the early 2020s). Library generation was performed with the immunoSEQ multiplex PCR assay. TCRdb provides this immuneACCESS table in a form limited to in-frame rearrangements. Some clones are lacking; in checked studies, under half of them reflect an unresolved V gene, and why the rest are absent is not known. For this sample there are some 180,000 clones; about 93% appear just once. Around 0.98% of the sample is held by the ten biggest clonotypes. The time point label for this specimen denotes: about 28 days (+/-7) after the second vaccine dose. The treatment or condition label, as the study defines it: meningococcal conjugate vaccine given as trial control. Sequenced here: peripheral blood, sampled 28 days after the second dose of the MenACWY control vaccine. These receptors were collected from an adult who received the MenACWY meningococcal vaccine as a control.

The CDR3 nucleotides are TGTGCCAGTAGTATGGGGGCCAAAAACATTCAGTACTTC. Amino acids: CASSMGAKNIQYF. The chain links TRBV19 to TRBJ2-4; no reliable D call. CDR3 size: 13 residues. The germline V gene encodes CDR1 LNHDA and CDR2 SQIVND (reference sequence). Trimming shortened V by 3 bases and J by 1 base, and 4 bases separated the two germline ends.

V gene TRBV20-1 combines with J gene TRBJ2-7; no reliable D call. V lost 3 bases and J lost 4, with 7 bases in between. This CDR3 contains 11 residues. The germline V gene has CDR1 DFQATT and CDR2 SNEGSKA (reference sequence). CDR3 nucleotide sequence: TGCAGTGCTAGTCTAGTGTACGAGCAGTACTTC. Protein sequence: CSASLVYEQYF.

This clone came up once. The chain has TRBV13 and TRBJ2-3; 7 bases line up with TRBD2. This CDR3 contains 15 residues. Per germline, CDR1 PRHDT and CDR2 FYEKMQ (reference sequence). The ends lost 3 bases at V and 6 bases at J; junction bases unmatched: 9. CDR3 loop: CASSLGGAGFDTQYF. CDR3 DNA: TGTGCCAGCAGCTTGGGAGGGGCGGGATTCGATACGCAGTATTTT.

This clone was found once. The rearrangement uses TRBV6-5 and TRBJ1-6; D is uncertain. Trimming pared 7 bases from V and 0 bases from J, leaving 10 bases between. The CDR3 loop spans 15 amino acids. CDR1 is MNHEY and CDR2 is SVGAGI in the germline V gene. CDR3 sequence reads: CASILTSSYNSPLHF. Written as DNA, the CDR3 is TGTGCCAGCATTCTGACAAGCTCCTATAATTCACCCCTCCACTTT.

J is TRBJ2-2 and V is TRBV28; D unresolved. Trimming cost V 3 bases and J 1 base, with 15 bases left between them. Germline assignment: CDR1 MDHEN and CDR2 SYDVKM. The CDR3 loop spans 17 amino acids. The CDR3 DNA reads as TGTGCCAGCAGTTTCCCCGGAAACTCCTTGAACACCGGGGAGCTGTTTTTT. It codes for CASSFPGNSLNTGELFF.

The gene calls are TRBV11-1 and TRBJ1-1, with D possibly TRBD1 on 5 matching bases. The CDR3 has 14 amino acids. Germline-derived CDR1 and CDR2 are SGHAT and FQDESV (reference sequence). The V end was cut by 3 bases, the J end by 1 base, with 9 bases between. The chain's CDR3 is CASSLARGNTEAFF. In DNA, the CDR3 is TGTGCCAGCAGCTTGGCGAGGGGGAACACTGAAGCTTTCTTT. The variable domain in full, with the rest retrieved from reference TRBV11-1 and TRBJ1-1, is EAEVAQSPRYKITEKSQAVAFWCDPISGHATLYWYRQILGQGPELLVQFQDESVVDDSQLPKDRFSAERLKGVDSTLKIQPAELGDSAMYLCASSLARGNTEAFFGQGTRLTVV.

This clone has just one count. The chain carries TRBV27 and TRBJ1-6; maybe TRBD1 (6 bases). CDR1 MNHEY and CDR2 SMNVEV come from the germline V gene (reference sequence). Trimming shortened V by 6 bases and J by 2 bases, and 11 bases separated the two germline ends. The CDR3 runs 15 residues. DNA for the CDR3: TGTGCCAGCAGCCGAGGGGGAACCTATAATTCACCCCTCCACTTT. It encodes CASSRGGTYNSPLHF.

The genes are TRBV7-9 and TRBJ1-6; D ambiguous. CDR1 and CDR2 (germline): SEHNR, FQNEAQ (reference sequence). The CDR3 contains 14 residues. The V end lost 1 base, the J end lost 5 bases, and 6 bases lay between the germline ends. The CDR3 sequence is CASSLGTDNSPLHF. In nucleotides, the CDR3 is TGTGCCAGCAGCTTAGGGACGGATAATTCACCCCTCCACTTT.

The chain links TRBV18 to TRBJ1-5; D is uncertain. CDR3 length: 14 residues. V shed 1 base and J shed 2 bases, with 6 bases lying between them. Germline-derived CDR1 and CDR2 are KGHSH and LQKENI. The CDR3 nucleotides are TGTGCCAGCTCACCACAAACGGGCAATCAGCCCCAGCATTTT. Residues: CASSPQTGNQPQHF.

This chain connects TRBV30 to TRBJ2-3; D is unresolved. Germline V gives CDR1 GTSNPN, CDR2 SVGIG (reference sequence). The CDR3 is 13 amino acids. The V end lost 4 bases, the J end lost 0 bases, and 8 bases lay between the germline ends. The CDR3 loop reads CAWTVSSTDTQYF. The CDR3 nucleotides read TGTGCCTGGACAGTATCTAGCACAGATACGCAGTATTTT. Full variable domain (rest looked up from reference TRBV30 and TRBJ2-3): SQTIHQWPATLVQPVGSPLSLECTVEGTSNPNLYWYRQAAGRGLQLLFYSVGIGQISSEVPQNLSASRPQDRQFILSSKKLLLSDSGFYLCAWTVSSTDTQYFGPGTRLTVL.

The chain couples TRBV19 to TRBJ2-2; D may be TRBD1 (5 bases). CDR1 and CDR2 from the germline V gene are LNHDA and SQIVND (reference sequence). V lost 4 bases and J 3 bases, leaving 12 bases between the germline ends. This CDR3 is 15 amino acids long. In DNA form, the CDR3 reads TGTGCCAGTAGTAGGTCCGACAGAGACACCGGGGAGCTGTTTTTT. Translated: CASSRSDRDTGELFF.

The chain links TRBV5-1 to TRBJ1-1; D remains ambiguous. The germline CDR1 and CDR2 sequences are SGHRS and YFSETQ. V was clipped by 4 bases and J by 1 base, with 20 bases between them. This CDR3 spans 17 amino acids. Here the CDR3 DNA reads TGCGCCAGCAGCCCGGTCATAACAAGGCGGGAGAACACTGAAGCTTTCTTT. The encoded protein is CASSPVITRRENTEAFF.

The rearrangement uses TRBV5-1 and TRBJ2-5, with 10 nucleotides matching TRBD2. The germline V gene has CDR1 SGHRS and CDR2 YFSETQ. Losses at the gene ends were 0 bases for V and 4 bases for J; bases not matched to a gene: 12. The CDR3 contains 18 residues. CDR3 DNA: TGCGCCAGCAGCTTGGACGTCGCTAGCGGGGGCCGGGGAGAGACCCAGTACTTC. Translation gives CASSLDVASGGRGETQYF.

J is TRBJ1-2 and V is TRBV3-1 (or the pseudogene TRBV3-2); 10 nucleotides align to TRBD1. The junction had 10 bases not matched to a gene; V was cut back by 4 bases and J by 8 bases. Germline V gene lookup returns CDR1 LGHDT and CDR2 YNNKEL (reference sequence). This CDR3 region has 15 residues. The CDR3 spells CASSPGTGDLRGYTF. As DNA, the CDR3 is TGTGCCAGCAGCCCCGGGACAGGGGATCTTCGGGGCTACACCTTC.

This clone came up a few times. CDR3 DNA: TGTGCCAGCAAGGACACTGAGAACACTGAAGCTTTCTTT. Protein product: CASKDTENTEAFF. The V and J genes are TRBV28 and TRBJ1-1, with D maybe TRBD1 (5 bases). The V end was cut by 7 bases, the J end by 1 base, with 10 bases between. Germline lookup yields CDR1 MDHEN and CDR2 SYDVKM. CDR3 length: 13 amino acids.

The chain is built from TRBV9 and TRBJ1-3; TRBD1 might be the D (6 bases). This CDR3 has 14 amino acids. The germline V and J ends were trimmed by 3 bases and 1 base, with 8 bases remaining between them. Germline CDR1 SGDLS, CDR2 YYNGEE. The CDR3 loop is CASSAGQSGNTIYF. CDR3 DNA: TGTGCCAGCAGCGCGGGACAATCTGGAAACACCATATATTTT.

The genes are TRBV5-3 and TRBJ1-5; D unresolved. TRBV5-3 is classed as an ORF, of uncertain function. The CDR3 is 17 amino acids. Trimming stripped 0 bases from V and 0 bases from J, with 13 bases between. The CDR3 DNA reads TGTGCCAGAAGCTTGGCTCCCCTCACTTATAGCAATCAGCCCCAGCATTTT. Amino acid sequence: CARSLAPLTYSNQPQHF.

The chain links TRBV12-3 or TRBV12-4 to TRBJ2-7; D is unclear. This CDR3 spans 12 amino acids. V dropped 1 base and J dropped 2 bases, with 3 bases sitting between them. Written as DNA, the CDR3 is TGTGCCAGCAGTTTAGATACCTACGAGCAGTACTTC. Translating gives CASSLDTYEQYF.

The chain carries TRBV30 and TRBJ2-7, with TRBD1 matching 7 bases. V lost 5 bases to trimming and J lost 2 bases; unmatched junction nucleotides: 9. The CDR3 sequence is 14 residues long. Germline CDR1 is GTSNPN and CDR2 is SVGIG (reference sequence). The CDR3 here is CAWGTPGQPYEQYF. The CDR3 bases are TGTGCCTGGGGTACCCCGGGACAGCCCTACGAGCAGTACTTC.

V gene TRBV3-1 (or the pseudogene TRBV3-2) combines with J gene TRBJ2-7; D unresolved. The CDR3 has 12 amino acids. The germline V and J ends were trimmed by 1 base and 1 base, with 2 bases remaining between them. In germline, CDR1 is LGHDT, CDR2 YNNKEL (reference sequence). CDR3 region: CASSQGSYEQYF. The CDR3 DNA reads as TGTGCCAGCAGCCAAGGGTCCTACGAGCAGTACTTC.

The chain joins TRBV3-1 (or the pseudogene TRBV3-2) to TRBJ2-2; D is unclear. The V gene's germline CDR1 is LGHDT and CDR2 YNNKEL (reference sequence). CDR3 length equals 12 residues. The germline V and J ends were trimmed by 2 bases and 6 bases, with 4 bases remaining between them. This chain's CDR3 is CASSQNPGELFF. As DNA, the CDR3 is TGTGCCAGCAGCCAAAACCCCGGGGAGCTGTTTTTT.

The chain links TRBV29-1 to TRBJ1-2; tentative D call: TRBD1 (5 bases). Trimming cost V 4 bases and J 8 bases, with 14 bases left between them. CDR3 size: 12 residues. Germline CDR1 reads SQVTM; CDR2 reads ANQGSEA. The CDR3 sequence is CSVAQGREGYTF. Here the CDR3 DNA reads TGCAGCGTTGCTCAGGGTCGAGAGGGCTACACCTTC. Supplemented by reference TRBV29-1 and TRBJ1-2, the full variable domain reads SAVISQKPSRDICQRGTSLTIQCQVDSQVTMMFWYRQQPGQSLTLIATANQGSEATYESGFVIDKFPISRPNLTFSTLTVSNMSPEDSSIYLCSVAQGREGYTFGSGTRLTVV.

V gene TRBV10-3 combines with J gene TRBJ2-7; D is uncertain. Trimming took 3 bases from V and 0 from J, leaving 12 bases between them. Germline-derived CDR1 and CDR2 are ENHRY and SYGVKD. The CDR3 runs to 15 residues. The CDR3 DNA reads as TGTGCCATCAGTGACGATGGACGGAGCTCCTACGAGCAGTACTTC. Protein sequence: CAISDDGRSSYEQYF.

This rearrangement joins TRBV28 to TRBJ1-2; D ambiguous. The CDR3 length is 15 residues. The ends were cut back, 3 bases at V and 4 bases at J, with 15 bases in the middle. The germline V gene has CDR1 MDHEN and CDR2 SYDVKM. The CDR3 DNA reads as TGTGCCAGCAGTTTGCTTTCGACGGGAGGCTATGGCTACACCTTC. This encodes CASSLLSTGGYGYTF.

The rearrangement joins TRBV30 to TRBJ1-4; 8 positions agree with TRBD1. The CDR3 extends over 15 amino acids. After removal of 0 bases from V and 1 base from J, the junction contained 1 base not matched to a gene. Germline CDR1 reads GTSNPN; CDR2 reads SVGIG (reference sequence). In DNA, the CDR3 is TGTGCCTGGAGTGTACAGGGGGGAACTAATGAAAAACTGTTTTTT. As protein: CAWSVQGGTNEKLFF.

The chain recombines TRBV2 with TRBJ1-2; 9 bases map to TRBD1. J lost 4 bases, V lost 7 bases, and 19 bases had no gene match. This CDR3 spans 18 amino acids. The germline gives CDR1 SNHLY, CDR2 FYNNEI. CDR3 protein: CASTRMMKTGGYSYGYTF. CDR3 bases: TGTGCCAGCACTCGTATGATGAAGACAGGGGGTTACTCCTATGGCTACACCTTC.

The chain combines TRBV30 with TRBJ2-3; the match to TRBD1 covers 10 bases. The CDR3 runs 13 residues. Per germline, CDR1 GTSNPN and CDR2 SVGIG (reference sequence). The J segment lost 7 bases and the V segment lost 5 bases, leaving 6 bases of the junction unmatched. The CDR3 DNA sequence: TGTGCCTGGGGGCGACAGGGGGCAAATACGCAGTATTTT. Translating gives CAWGRQGANTQYF.

Note on this clone: Germline is not matched at one junction end, which may reflect a read error. The rearrangement links TRBV7-9 to TRBJ2-1, with D possibly being TRBD2 (5 bases). The CDR3 has 13 residues. CDR1 is SEHNR and CDR2 is FQNEAQ in the germline V gene (reference sequence). The CDR3 sequence: CASSLARYNEQFF. CDR3 in DNA: TGTGCCAGCAGCCTAGCCCGGTACAATGAGCAGTTCTTC.

This chain uses TRBV19 with TRBJ1-2; D is possibly TRBD1 (5 bases). The CDR3 has 12 amino acids. V was trimmed by 6 bases and J by 7 bases, leaving 12 bases between them. Germline CDR1 reads LNHDA; CDR2 reads SQIVND (reference sequence). The CDR3 nucleotides read TGTGCCAGTAGCCGACAGCCCACTGGCTACACCTTC. Translated: CASSRQPTGYTF.

V usage is TRBV3-1 (or the pseudogene TRBV3-2) and J usage is TRBJ1-6; the D is unclear. The V gene's germline CDR1 is LGHDT and CDR2 YNNKEL (reference sequence). V lost 4 bases and J 6 bases, leaving 4 bases between the germline ends. The CDR3 contains 12 residues. CDR3 sequence: CASSPINSPLHF. In nucleotides, the CDR3 is TGTGCCAGCAGCCCGATTAATTCACCCCTCCACTTT.

As for this clone: The sample holds other DNA sequences that translate to the same CDR3. The V gene is TRBV19, the J gene TRBJ1-1; no clear D. Per germline, CDR1 LNHDA and CDR2 SQIVND (reference sequence). Trimming stripped 1 base from V and 7 bases from J, with 7 bases between. The CDR3 has 12 amino acids. CDR3 in amino acids: CASSIAGGEAFF. As DNA, the CDR3 is TGTGCCAGTAGTATAGCCGGCGGTGAAGCTTTCTTT.

The rearrangement links TRBV6-5 to TRBJ2-3; the D is unclear. Germline V gives CDR1 MNHEY, CDR2 SVGAGI. This CDR3 comprises 12 residues. The ends were cut back, 8 bases at V and 3 bases at J, with 9 bases in the middle. The CDR3 coding sequence is TGTGCCAGCGGCTGGGCTACAGATACGCAGTATTTT. Amino acids: CASGWATDTQYF.